The clone carrying this T cell receptor (beta chain) was seen repeatedly, ten times or more. What it binds is unknown. This record comes from a study of CD8 T cells in ankylosing spondylitis. Germline V lookup: CDR1 DFQATT, CDR2 SNEGSKA (reference sequence). The CDR3 runs to 15 residues. In making TCR beta libraries, quantitative 5'-RACE with molecular barcodes was used. One entry per CDR3 protein results from TCRdb running MiXCR on the 5' RACE reads. This repertoire shows about 240,000 distinct CDR3 sequences, about 10% found once; its top ten account for about 2.8%. General study results and limits: It appeared that ankylosing spondylitis blood was characterized by a TCR beta motif of several highly homologous variants. Matched synovial fluid from ankylosing spondylitis patients was reported to be enriched for disease-linked clones. Disease-linked clones bore a CD8+ phenotype, appearing relatively rarely in peripheral blood.

The source material was blood, either unsorted or a sorted T cell fraction (not recorded which). This chain joins TRBV20-1 and TRBJ2-1; a possible D gene is TRBD2 (6 bases). The sequence was collected from a male donor with ankylosing spondylitis or in good health (not recorded which). The CDR3 sequence is CSLPHRDSSYNEQFF. CDR3 in DNA: TGCAGCCTGCCCCACCGGGACTCCTCCTACAATGAGCAGTTCTTC.